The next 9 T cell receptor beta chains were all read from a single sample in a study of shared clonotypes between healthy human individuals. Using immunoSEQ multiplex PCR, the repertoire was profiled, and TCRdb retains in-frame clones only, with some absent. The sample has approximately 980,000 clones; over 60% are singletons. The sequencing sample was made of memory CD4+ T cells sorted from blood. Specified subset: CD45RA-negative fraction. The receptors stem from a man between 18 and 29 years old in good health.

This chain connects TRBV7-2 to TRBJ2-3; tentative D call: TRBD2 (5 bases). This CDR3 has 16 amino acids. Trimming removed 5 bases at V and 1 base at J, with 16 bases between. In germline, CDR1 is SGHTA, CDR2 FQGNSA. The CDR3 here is CASSPYRGPGTDTQYF. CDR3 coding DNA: TGTGCCAGCAGCCCATATAGAGGGCCCGGCACAGATACGCAGTATTTT.

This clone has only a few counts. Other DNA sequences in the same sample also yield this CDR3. The CDR3 bases are TGTGCCAGCAGTTACGGGACGAACACTGAAGCTTTCTTT. This translates into CASSYGTNTEAFF. V gene TRBV6-5 combines with J gene TRBJ1-1; TRBD1 might be the D (5 bases). Germline V lookup: CDR1 MNHEY, CDR2 SVGAGI. Trimming shortened V by 2 bases and J by 1 base, and 5 bases separated the two germline ends. There are 13 residues in the CDR3.

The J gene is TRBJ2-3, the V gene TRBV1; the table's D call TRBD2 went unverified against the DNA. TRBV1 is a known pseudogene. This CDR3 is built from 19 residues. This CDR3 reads CTSSQDSSQREKSTDTQYF. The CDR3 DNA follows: TGCACCAGCAGCCAAGATTCATCCCAGCGGGAGAAGAGCACAGATACGCAGTATTTT.

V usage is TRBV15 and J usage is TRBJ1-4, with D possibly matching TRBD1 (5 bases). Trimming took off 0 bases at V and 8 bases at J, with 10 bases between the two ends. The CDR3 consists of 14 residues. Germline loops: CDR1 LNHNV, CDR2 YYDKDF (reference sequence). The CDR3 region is CATSREGQREKLFF. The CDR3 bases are TGTGCCACCAGCAGAGAGGGGCAGCGGGAAAAACTGTTTTTT.

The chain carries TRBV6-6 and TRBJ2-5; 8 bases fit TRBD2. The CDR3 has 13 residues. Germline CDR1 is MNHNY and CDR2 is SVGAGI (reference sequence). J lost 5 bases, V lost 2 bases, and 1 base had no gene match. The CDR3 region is CASSYGGGETQYF. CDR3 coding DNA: TGTGCCAGCAGTTACGGCGGGGGGGAGACCCAGTACTTC.

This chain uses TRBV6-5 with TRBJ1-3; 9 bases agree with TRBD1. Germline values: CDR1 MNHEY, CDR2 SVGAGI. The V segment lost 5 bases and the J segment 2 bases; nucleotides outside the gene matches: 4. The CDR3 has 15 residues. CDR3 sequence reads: CASSPGQGTGNTIYF. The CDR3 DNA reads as TGTGCCAGCAGTCCTGGACAGGGGACTGGAAACACCATATATTTT.

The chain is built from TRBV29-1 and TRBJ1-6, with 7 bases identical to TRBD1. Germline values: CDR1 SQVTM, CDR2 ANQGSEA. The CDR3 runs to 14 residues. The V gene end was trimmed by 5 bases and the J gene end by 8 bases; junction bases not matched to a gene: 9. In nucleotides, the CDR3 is TGCAGCGTTACCGACAGGGCTGATGATTCACCCCTCCACTTT. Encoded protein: CSVTDRADDSPLHF.

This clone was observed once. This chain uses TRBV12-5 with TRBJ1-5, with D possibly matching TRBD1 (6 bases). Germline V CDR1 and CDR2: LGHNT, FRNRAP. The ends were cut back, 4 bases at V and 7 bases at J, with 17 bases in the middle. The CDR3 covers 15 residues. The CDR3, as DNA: TGTGCTAGTGGTTCCGGGGGGCAGGGGACCCAGCCCCAGCATTTT. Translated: CASGSGGQGTQPQHF.

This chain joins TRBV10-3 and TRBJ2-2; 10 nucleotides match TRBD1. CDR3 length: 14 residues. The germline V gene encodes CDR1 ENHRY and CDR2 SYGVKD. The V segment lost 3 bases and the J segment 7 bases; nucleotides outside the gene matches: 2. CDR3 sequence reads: CAISEGQGGGELFF. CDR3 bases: TGTGCCATCAGTGAAGGACAGGGGGGCGGGGAGCTGTTTTTT.